Listed below are T cell receptor beta chains from one sample, sequenced in a study of cytomegalovirus exposure and HLA in healthy donors. TCRdb keeps only in-frame clones here, not all; method: immunoSEQ multiplex PCR. In the table there are about 70,000 clones, 86% of which are singletons. The material sequenced was PBMCs. The receptors originated from a woman in her thirties in good health and CMV-seronegative. The CDR3 runs from the conserved cysteine through the conserved F or W. The D gene is left open where the match is weak. Rows may omit the clone size; those that give it use once, few, many or a size class.

j_gene | d_gene | abundance | v_gene | CDR3nt | CDR3aa
TRBJ2-7 | . | . | TRBV7-2 | TGTGCCAGCAGCTCCTACTACGAGCAGTACTTC | CASSSYYEQYF
TRBJ1-3 | . | . | TRBV19 | TGTGCCAGTAGTCCAGCGGGGTCTGGAAACACCATATATTTT | CASSPAGSGNTIYF
TRBJ2-1 | TRBD2 | . | TRBV11-2 | TGTGCCAGCAGCTTAGGGCCCCCTAGCGGGAGAGTCGATGAGCAGTTCTTC | CASSLGPPSGRVDEQFF
TRBJ2-5 | . | . | TRBV15 | TGTGCCACCAGCAGAGACCCAGGGGGGGAGACCCAGTACTTC | CATSRDPGGETQYF
TRBJ1-2 | . | . | TRBV6-5 | TGTGCCAGCAGTTACAGGCCAGGGGTCGGAATCACCACCTTC | CASSYRPGVGITTF
TRBJ2-1 | TRBD2 | . | TRBV10-3 | TGTGCCATCAGTAACCCCGGGACTAGCGGGAGGGAACGCTCCTACAATGAGCAGTTCTTC | CAISNPGTSGRERSYNEQFF
TRBJ2-7 | . | . | TRBV21-1 | TGTGCCAGCAGCTCCTGCTCCTACGAGCAGTACTTC | CASSSCSYEQYF
TRBJ2-5 | TRBD1 | . | TRBV5-1 | TGCGCCAGCAGCTTGACCGGGACAGGACAAGAGACCCAGTACTTC | CASSLTGTGQETQYF
TRBJ1-3 | . | . | TRBV15 | TGTGCCACCAGCAGACAATCTGGAAACACCATATATTTT | CATSRQSGNTIYF
TRBJ2-5 | TRBD1 | . | TRBV25-1 | TGTGCCAGCAGTGAATTTAGGGGGCAGGAAGAGACCCAGTACTTC | CASSEFRGQEETQYF
TRBJ2-1 | . | . | TRBV4-3 | TGCGCCAGCAGCCAAGACCCTCCTGGCGCGGAGGGCTCCTACAATGAGCAGTTCTTC | CASSQDPPGAEGSYNEQFF
TRBJ2-3 | . | . | TRBV7-2 | TGTGCCAGCAGCTTAGTAGGGGGGGATGGGGCAGATACGCAGTATTTT | CASSLVGGDGADTQYF
TRBJ2-7 | . | . | TRBV5-4 | TGTGCCAGCAGCTTTAGCGGAAGCTCCTACGAGCAGTACTTC | CASSFSGSSYEQYF
TRBJ1-5 | . | . | TRBV28 | TGTGCCAGCAGTTTAATCGCAGGGGGCAATCAGCCCCAGCATTTT | CASSLIAGGNQPQHF
TRBJ2-3 | . | . | TRBV7-2 | TGTGCCAGCAGCCTCCGGGGAAACCCTACAGATACGCAGTATTTT | CASSLRGNPTDTQYF
TRBJ2-2 | TRBD1 | . | TRBV29-1 | TGCAGCGTTGAAATCGGGGACAGCACCGGGGAGCTGTTTTTT | CSVEIGDSTGELFF
TRBJ2-7 | . | . | TRBV11-3 | TGTGCCAGCAGCTTAGGCGGGCGGGACGAGCAGTACTTC | CASSLGGRDEQYF
TRBJ1-2 | TRBD1 | . | TRBV2 | TGTGCCAGCAGAGTGTCGGCAGGGGGTGGCTACACCTTC | CASRVSAGGGYTF
TRBJ2-1 | . | once | TRBV11-2 | TGTGCCAGCAGCCCGGACAGCTCCTACAATGAGCAGTTCTTC | CASSPDSSYNEQFF
TRBJ1-4 | . | . | TRBV18 | TGTGCCAGCTCACCACAGCCAGGCCCGAATGAAAAACTGTTTTTT | CASSPQPGPNEKLFF
TRBJ1-4 | . | . | TRBV7-9 | TGTGCCAGCAGCCTCGGAGGACTGGGGGAAAAACTGTTTTTT | CASSLGGLGEKLFF
TRBJ2-1 | . | once | TRBV9 | TGTGCCAGCAGCGTAGTCACAGGGAGCTCCTACAATGAGCAGTTCTTC | CASSVVTGSSYNEQFF